This record covers a single TCR beta chain. Profiled with immunoSEQ multiplex PCR; TCRdb holds only in-frame clones, not every one. This table holds about 100,000 clones, approximately 94% found once. The record originates from a study of OX40 agonist ivuxolimab in advanced cancers. Across the whole study: Partial responses, seen in three patients, involved one hepatocellular carcinoma and two cutaneous melanomas.

The material was CD4+ or CD8+ T cells sorted from blood, obtained in a trial of the OX40 agonist ivuxolimab. The clonotype comes from an adult with an advanced solid tumor such as melanoma, head and neck, liver or kidney cancer.

The CDR3: CASTRSGGAEKTQYF. CDR3 in DNA: TGTGCCAGCACGCGTAGCGGGGGGGCTGAAAAGACCCAGTACTTC. The chain joins TRBV6-5 to TRBJ2-5; 11 bases map to TRBD2. The CDR3 totals 15 residues. V was pared by 7 bases and J by 6 bases, with 10 bases of the junction left unmatched. Germline assignment: CDR1 MNHEY and CDR2 SVGAGI.